The clone carrying this T cell receptor (beta chain) was counted once. Its specificity is unknown. This specimen belongs to a study of monozygotic twins with cystic fibrosis. Study-level information: Library input was three micrograms of fragmented DNA, with approximately 14 PCR cycles. Study results and caveats: Unrelated CF individuals shared fewer identical clonotypes than monozygotic CF twins. Co-twins had the most similar V usage for 13 of 16 pairs, J for 8. Clonality was generally low (median around 0.009), higher in the most severe patients.

TCRdb keeps only in-frame clones here, not all; method: immunoSEQ multiplex PCR. The top ten clones hold roughly 1% of a sample with about 32,000 clones, 92% of them seen once. Sequenced material: blood. The origin of this receptor is a girl under 10 years old with cystic fibrosis.

CDR3 protein: CASSGTGALSYEQYF. In DNA, the CDR3 is TGTGCCAGCAGCGGGACAGGGGCGCTCTCCTACGAGCAGTACTTC. The chain has TRBV2 and TRBJ2-7; 10 nucleotides line up with TRBD1. With 6 bases clipped from V and 0 bases from J, the junction kept 5 bases outside the gene matches. The germline V gene has CDR1 SNHLY and CDR2 FYNNEI. The CDR3 consists of 15 residues.